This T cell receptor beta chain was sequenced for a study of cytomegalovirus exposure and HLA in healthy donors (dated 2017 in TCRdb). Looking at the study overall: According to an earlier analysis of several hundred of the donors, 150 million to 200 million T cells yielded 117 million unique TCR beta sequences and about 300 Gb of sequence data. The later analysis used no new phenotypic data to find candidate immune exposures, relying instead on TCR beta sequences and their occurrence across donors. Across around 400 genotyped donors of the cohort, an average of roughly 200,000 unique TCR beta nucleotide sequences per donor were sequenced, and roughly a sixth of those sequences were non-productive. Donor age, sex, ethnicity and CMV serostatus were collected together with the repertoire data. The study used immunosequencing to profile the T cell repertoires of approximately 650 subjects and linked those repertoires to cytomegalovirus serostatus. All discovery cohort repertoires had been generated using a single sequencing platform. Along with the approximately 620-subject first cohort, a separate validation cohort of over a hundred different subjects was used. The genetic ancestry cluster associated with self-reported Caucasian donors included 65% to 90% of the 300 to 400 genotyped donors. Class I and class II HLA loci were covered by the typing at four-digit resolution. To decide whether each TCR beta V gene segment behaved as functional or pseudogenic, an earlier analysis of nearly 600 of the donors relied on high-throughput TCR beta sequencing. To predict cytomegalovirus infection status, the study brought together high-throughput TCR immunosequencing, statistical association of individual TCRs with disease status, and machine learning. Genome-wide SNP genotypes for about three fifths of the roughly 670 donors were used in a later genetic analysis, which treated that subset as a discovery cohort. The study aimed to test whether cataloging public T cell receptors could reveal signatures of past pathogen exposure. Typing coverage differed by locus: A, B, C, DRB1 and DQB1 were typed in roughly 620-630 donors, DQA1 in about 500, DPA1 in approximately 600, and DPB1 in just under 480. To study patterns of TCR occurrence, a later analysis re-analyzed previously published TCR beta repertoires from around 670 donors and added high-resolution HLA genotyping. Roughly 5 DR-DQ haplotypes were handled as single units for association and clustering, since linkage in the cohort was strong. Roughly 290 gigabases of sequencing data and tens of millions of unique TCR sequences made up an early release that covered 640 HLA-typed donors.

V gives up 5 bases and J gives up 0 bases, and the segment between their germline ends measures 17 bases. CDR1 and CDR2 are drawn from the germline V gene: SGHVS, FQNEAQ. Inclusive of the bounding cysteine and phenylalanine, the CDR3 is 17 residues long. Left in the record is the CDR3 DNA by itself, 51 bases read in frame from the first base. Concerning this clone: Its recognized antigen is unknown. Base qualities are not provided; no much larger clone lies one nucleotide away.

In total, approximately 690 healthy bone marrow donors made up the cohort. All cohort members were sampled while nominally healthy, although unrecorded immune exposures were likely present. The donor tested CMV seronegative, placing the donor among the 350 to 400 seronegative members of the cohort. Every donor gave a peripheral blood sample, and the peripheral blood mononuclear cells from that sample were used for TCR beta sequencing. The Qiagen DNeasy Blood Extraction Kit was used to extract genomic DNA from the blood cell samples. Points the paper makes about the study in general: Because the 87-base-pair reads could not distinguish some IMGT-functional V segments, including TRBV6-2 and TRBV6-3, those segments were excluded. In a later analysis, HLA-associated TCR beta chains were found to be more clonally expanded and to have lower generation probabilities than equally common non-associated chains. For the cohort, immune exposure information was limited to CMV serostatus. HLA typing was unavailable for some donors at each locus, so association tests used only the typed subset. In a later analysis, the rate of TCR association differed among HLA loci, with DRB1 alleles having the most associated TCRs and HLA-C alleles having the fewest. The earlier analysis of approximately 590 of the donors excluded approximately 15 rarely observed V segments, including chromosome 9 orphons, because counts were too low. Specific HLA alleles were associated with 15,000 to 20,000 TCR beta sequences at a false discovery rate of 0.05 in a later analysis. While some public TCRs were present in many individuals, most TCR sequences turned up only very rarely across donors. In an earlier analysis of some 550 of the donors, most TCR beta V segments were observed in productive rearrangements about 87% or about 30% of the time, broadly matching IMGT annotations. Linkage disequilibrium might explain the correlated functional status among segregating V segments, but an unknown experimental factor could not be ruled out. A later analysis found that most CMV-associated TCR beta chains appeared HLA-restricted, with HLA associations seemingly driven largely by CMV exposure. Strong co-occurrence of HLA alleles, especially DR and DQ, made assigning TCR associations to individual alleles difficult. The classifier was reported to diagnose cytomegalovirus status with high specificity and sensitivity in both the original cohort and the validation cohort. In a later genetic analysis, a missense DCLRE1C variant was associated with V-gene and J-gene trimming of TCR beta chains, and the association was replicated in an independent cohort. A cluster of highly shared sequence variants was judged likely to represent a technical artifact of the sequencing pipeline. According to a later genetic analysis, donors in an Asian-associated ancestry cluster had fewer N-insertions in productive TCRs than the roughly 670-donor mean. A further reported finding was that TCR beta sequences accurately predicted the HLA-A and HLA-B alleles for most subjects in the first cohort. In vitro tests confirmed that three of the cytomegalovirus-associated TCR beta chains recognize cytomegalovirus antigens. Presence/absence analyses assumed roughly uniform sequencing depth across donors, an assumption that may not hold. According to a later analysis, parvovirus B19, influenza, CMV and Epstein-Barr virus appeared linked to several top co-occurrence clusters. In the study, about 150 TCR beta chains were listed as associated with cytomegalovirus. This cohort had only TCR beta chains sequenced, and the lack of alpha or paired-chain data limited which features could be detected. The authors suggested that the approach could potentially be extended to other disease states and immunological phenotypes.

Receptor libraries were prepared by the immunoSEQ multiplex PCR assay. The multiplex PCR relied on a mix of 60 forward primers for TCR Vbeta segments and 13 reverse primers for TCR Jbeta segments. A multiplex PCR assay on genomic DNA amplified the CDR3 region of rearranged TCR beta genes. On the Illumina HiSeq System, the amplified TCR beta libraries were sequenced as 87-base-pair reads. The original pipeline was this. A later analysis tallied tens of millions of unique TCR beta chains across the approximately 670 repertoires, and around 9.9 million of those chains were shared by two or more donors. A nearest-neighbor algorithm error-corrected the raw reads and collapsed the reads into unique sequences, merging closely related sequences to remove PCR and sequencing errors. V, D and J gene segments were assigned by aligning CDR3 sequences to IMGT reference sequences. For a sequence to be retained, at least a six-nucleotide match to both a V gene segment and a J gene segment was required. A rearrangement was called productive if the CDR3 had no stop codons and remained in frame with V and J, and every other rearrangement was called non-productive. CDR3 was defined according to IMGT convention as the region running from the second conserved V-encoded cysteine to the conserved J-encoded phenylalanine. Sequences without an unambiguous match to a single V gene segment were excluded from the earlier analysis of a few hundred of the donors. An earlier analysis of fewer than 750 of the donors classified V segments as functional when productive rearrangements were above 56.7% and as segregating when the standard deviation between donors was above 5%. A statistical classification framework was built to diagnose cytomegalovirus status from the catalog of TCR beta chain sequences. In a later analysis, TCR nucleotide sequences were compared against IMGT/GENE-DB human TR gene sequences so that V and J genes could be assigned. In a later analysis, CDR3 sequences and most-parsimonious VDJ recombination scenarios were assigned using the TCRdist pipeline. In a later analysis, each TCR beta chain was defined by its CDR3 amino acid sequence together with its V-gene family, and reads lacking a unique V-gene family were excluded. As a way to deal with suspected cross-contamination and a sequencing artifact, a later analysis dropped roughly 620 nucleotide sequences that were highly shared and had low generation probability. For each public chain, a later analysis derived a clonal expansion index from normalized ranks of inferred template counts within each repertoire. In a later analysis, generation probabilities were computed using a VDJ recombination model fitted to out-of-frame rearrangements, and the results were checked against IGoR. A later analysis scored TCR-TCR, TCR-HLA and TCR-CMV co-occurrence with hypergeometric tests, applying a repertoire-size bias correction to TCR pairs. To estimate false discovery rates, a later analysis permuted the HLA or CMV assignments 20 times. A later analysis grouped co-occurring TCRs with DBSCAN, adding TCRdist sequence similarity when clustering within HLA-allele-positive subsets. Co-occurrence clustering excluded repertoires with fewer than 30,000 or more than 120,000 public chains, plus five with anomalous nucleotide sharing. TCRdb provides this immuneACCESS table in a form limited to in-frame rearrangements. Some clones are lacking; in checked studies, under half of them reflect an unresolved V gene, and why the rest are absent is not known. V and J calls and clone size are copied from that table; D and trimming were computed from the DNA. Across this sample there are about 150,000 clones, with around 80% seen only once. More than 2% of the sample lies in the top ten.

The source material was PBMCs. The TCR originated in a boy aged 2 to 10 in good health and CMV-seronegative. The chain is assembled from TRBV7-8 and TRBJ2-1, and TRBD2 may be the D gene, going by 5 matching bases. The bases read TGTGCCAGCAGCCCACTTTTCGGAAGCGGCTCCTACAATGAGCAGTTCTTC. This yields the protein CASSPLFGSGSYNEQFF.